These 32 T cell receptor beta chains were all obtained from the same sample, sequenced in a study of cytomegalovirus exposure and HLA in healthy donors. 60 Vbeta and 13 Jbeta primers were used in PCR. The assay was immunoSEQ multiplex PCR, and TCRdb's table has in-frame clones only and misses some. Of more than 85,000 clones in the sample, around 80% were seen once. Sample: PBMCs. All receptors come from a woman aged 45 to 65 in good health and CMV-seropositive.

This clone showed up just once. The chain joins TRBV6-1 to TRBJ1-5; the D is unclear. Trimming stripped 7 bases from V and 5 bases from J, with 12 bases between. This CDR3 has 13 amino acids. Germline V gene sequence: CDR1 MNHNS, CDR2 SASEGT. CDR3: CASILDGDQPQHF. The CDR3 bases are TGTGCCAGCATCTTAGACGGAGATCAGCCCCAGCATTTT.

This rearrangement joins TRBV28 to TRBJ2-7; D possibly corresponds to TRBD2 (5 bases). CDR3 length: 13 residues. Germline CDR1 reads MDHEN; CDR2 reads SYDVKM. V was trimmed by 6 bases and J by 2 bases, leaving 11 bases between them. CDR3 sequence reads: CASRSPGTYEQYF. CDR3 nucleotides: TGTGCCAGCAGGTCCCCGGGGACCTACGAGCAGTACTTC.

CDR3 bases: TGTGCCAGCAGCTACCGGGACAGGTACAATGAGCAGTTCTTC. This sequence encodes CASSYRDRYNEQFF. The chain couples TRBV5-4 to TRBJ2-1; 8 bases are shared with TRBD1. The V gene's germline CDR1 is SGHNT and CDR2 YYREEE (reference sequence). The CDR3 loop spans 14 amino acids. The trim removed 3 bases at V and 4 bases at J, leaving 3 bases unmatched.

This clone was counted only a few times. This sample includes further DNA sequences coding for the same CDR3. This rearrangement joins TRBV10-1 to TRBJ1-1; 7 nucleotides match TRBD1. CDR1 and CDR2 (germline): WNHNN, SYGVQD (reference sequence). There are 16 residues in the CDR3. The trim removed 5 bases at V and 3 bases at J, leaving 12 bases unmatched. This CDR3 reads CASSTDRRVCDTEAFF. The CDR3, as DNA: TGCGCCAGCAGTACGGACAGGAGGGTCTGCGACACTGAAGCTTTCTTT.

J is TRBJ1-1 and V is TRBV9, with D perhaps matching TRBD1 (6 bases). The V gene lost 4 bases and the J gene lost 7 bases, with 14 bases spanning the gap. Germline values: CDR1 SGDLS, CDR2 YYNGEE. This CDR3 contains 13 residues. The CDR3 nucleotides read TGTGCCAGCAGCTTCATAGGGGGGGGTGAAGCTTTCTTT. As protein: CASSFIGGGEAFF.

This chain connects TRBV7-6 to TRBJ2-5; TRBD2 might be the D (5 bases). TRBJ2-7 matches the DNA end more closely, so the J call is doubtful. Germline CDR1 SGHVS, CDR2 FNYEAQ. The CDR3 loop spans 18 amino acids. In DNA, the CDR3 is TGTGCCAGCAGCTTAGTGGCATTCGGAGACTACATTTCCTACGAGCAGTACTTC. Its translation is CASSLVAFGDYISYEQYF.

The J gene is TRBJ1-1, the V gene TRBV27; D is undetermined. The V gene's germline CDR1 is MNHEY and CDR2 SMNVEV (reference sequence). CDR3 size: 18 residues. The V end was cut by 2 bases, the J end by 4 bases, with 23 bases between. CDR3 bases: TGTGCCAGCAGTTTAAATCTTAAGGCACAGCCATTGGTCACTGAAGCTTTCTTT. It codes for CASSLNLKAQPLVTEAFF.

The chain is built from TRBV7-3 and TRBJ2-3; 9 nucleotides line up with TRBD2. In germline, CDR1 is SGHTA, CDR2 FQGTGA. With 5 bases clipped from V and 2 bases from J, the junction kept 14 bases outside the gene matches. This CDR3 is built from 18 residues. The CDR3 nucleotides read TGTGCCAGCAGCCCAAGAGGGTCTAGCGGGGAGTTCACAGATACGCAGTATTTT. It encodes CASSPRGSSGEFTDTQYF.

This chain connects TRBV7-9 to TRBJ2-7, with a possible D match to TRBD1 (9 bases). Trimming stripped 1 base from V and 5 bases from J, with 21 bases between. The germline gives CDR1 SEHNR, CDR2 FQNEAQ (reference sequence). The CDR3 has 17 amino acids. The chain's CDR3 is CASSLGISGQGLDEQYF. Here the CDR3 DNA reads TGTGCCAGCAGCTTAGGTATTTCGGGACAGGGACTAGACGAGCAGTACTTC.

In the case of this clone: The same CDR3 arises from other DNA sequences in this sample as well. The chain joins TRBV20-1 to TRBJ1-1; unclear D gene. The germline V and J ends were trimmed by 5 bases and 3 bases, with 7 bases remaining between them. CDR3 length: 11 residues. Germline V gene lookup returns CDR1 DFQATT and CDR2 SNEGSKA (reference sequence). The CDR3 protein is CSALDYTEAFF. In nucleotides, the CDR3 is TGCAGTGCTCTGGACTACACTGAAGCTTTCTTT.

The rearrangement links TRBV7-2 to TRBJ1-1; D perhaps matches TRBD1 (5 bases). The CDR3 totals 16 residues. The V and J ends lost 1 base and 3 bases respectively, with 15 bases between them. Germline CDR1 reads SGHTA; CDR2 reads FQGNSA. The CDR3 DNA reads TGTGCCAGCAGCTTAGGTGTGGGGGGAGGGTACACTGAAGCTTTCTTT. It specifies CASSLGVGGGYTEAFF.

The chain couples TRBV19 to TRBJ2-1; 7 nucleotides agree with TRBD2. J gave up 3 bases and V 10 bases, and 12 bases lay outside the gene matches. This CDR3 has 15 amino acids. The germline V gene has CDR1 LNHDA and CDR2 SQIVND (reference sequence). In DNA, the CDR3 is TGTGCCACCACCCCACTAGCGACGATCTACAATGAGCAGTTCTTC. Translation: CATTPLATIYNEQFF.

V and J are TRBV5-1 and TRBJ2-5; 7 bases match TRBD2. CDR3 length equals 14 residues. V was pared by 1 base and J by 3 bases, with 3 bases of the junction left unmatched. Looked up from germline, CDR1 is SGHRS and CDR2 is YFSETQ. The CDR3 DNA sequence: TGCGCCAGCAGCTTGATTGCGGGAGAAGAGACCCAGTACTTC. It encodes CASSLIAGEETQYF.

This chain joins TRBV6-1 and TRBJ1-2; no definite D call. The length of the CDR3 is 12 residues. In germline, CDR1 is MNHNS, CDR2 SASEGT. Trimming left V 6 bases short and J 7 bases short, with 12 bases between. CDR3 sequence (DNA): TGTGCCAGCAGAGAGGAGGATCCTGGCTACACCTTC. Protein: CASREEDPGYTF.

The chain recombines TRBV18 with TRBJ2-7; D is unresolved. V lost 3 bases, J lost 2 bases, and 14 bases lay in between. This CDR3 contains 15 residues. Germline-derived CDR1 and CDR2 are KGHSH and LQKENI. CDR3 sequence (DNA): TGTGCCAGCTCACCCATTCAGGCGCAGACCTACGAGCAGTACTTC. It translates to CASSPIQAQTYEQYF.

The chain employs TRBV5-1 and TRBJ2-5; D gene ambiguous. The V gene lost 1 base and the J gene lost 2 bases, with 3 bases spanning the gap. This CDR3 comprises 12 residues. From germline, CDR1 is SGHRS and CDR2 YFSETQ. The CDR3 loop reads CASSLSQETQYF. In DNA, the CDR3 is TGCGCCAGCAGCTTGTCGCAAGAGACCCAGTACTTC. The whole variable domain, filled in from reference TRBV5-1 and TRBJ2-5, reads KAGVTQTPRYLIKTRGQQVTLSCSPISGHRSVSWYQQTPGQGLQFLFEYFSETQRNKGNFPGRFSGRQFSNSRSEMNVSTLELGDSALYLCASSLSQETQYFGPGTRLLVL.

The chain joins TRBV4-1 to TRBJ2-7, with TRBD1 identical over 10 bases. The ends lost 4 bases at V and 0 bases at J; junction bases unmatched: 6. CDR1 and CDR2 (germline): MGHRA, YSYEKL. The CDR3 extends over 16 amino acids. DNA for the CDR3: TGCGCCAGCAGCCTAGCCGGGACAGGGGTCTCCTACGAGCAGTACTTC. The encoded protein is CASSLAGTGVSYEQYF.

This clone has only one observation. The genes are TRBV25-1 and TRBJ1-1; no clear D gene. The CDR3 has 15 residues. CDR1 MGHDK and CDR2 SYGVNS come from the germline V gene. V was cut by 0 bases and J by 1 base, with 9 bases left in between. The CDR3 is CASSEYRGPNTEAFF. The CDR3 DNA reads as TGTGCCAGCAGTGAATATCGCGGTCCGAACACTGAAGCTTTCTTT. Full variable domain (outside the CDR3, taken from reference TRBV25-1 and TRBJ1-1): EADIYQTPRYLVIGTGKKITLECSQTMGHDKMYWYQQDPGMELHLIHYSYGVNSTEKGDLSSESTVSRIRTEHFPLTLESARPSHTSQYLCASSEYRGPNTEAFFGQGTRLTVV.

V usage is TRBV5-1 and J usage is TRBJ1-2; D is undetermined. Deletions cut 0 bases from V and 2 bases from J, with 5 bases between. CDR3 length: 13 residues. Looked up from germline, CDR1 is SGHRS and CDR2 is YFSETQ. The CDR3 DNA sequence: TGCGCCAGCAGCTTGGGGCGGAACTATGGCTACACCTTC. Its protein is CASSLGRNYGYTF. Combining the CDR3 with reference TRBV5-1 and TRBJ1-2 gives the whole variable domain KAGVTQTPRYLIKTRGQQVTLSCSPISGHRSVSWYQQTPGQGLQFLFEYFSETQRNKGNFPGRFSGRQFSNSRSEMNVSTLELGDSALYLCASSLGRNYGYTFGSGTRLTVV.

The V gene is TRBV18, the J gene TRBJ1-5; 9 bases are shared with TRBD1. V trimming: 6 bases; J trimming: 3 bases; junction bases outside the gene matches: 9. Germline CDR1 reads KGHSH; CDR2 reads LQKENI. There are 16 residues in the CDR3. The CDR3 DNA is TGTGCCAGCTCTTCACGGGGGGACAGGGCCAATCAGCCCCAGCATTTT. This codes for CASSSRGDRANQPQHF.

The rearrangement joins TRBV15 to TRBJ2-3, with D maybe TRBD1 (6 bases). The CDR3 runs to 15 residues. The ends were cut back, 5 bases at V and 6 bases at J, with 18 bases in the middle. The germline V gene has CDR1 LNHNV and CDR2 YYDKDF (reference sequence). The CDR3 nucleotides read TGTGCCACCAGCCCCCTCCGGACAGCCGGGGATACGCAGTATTTT. Protein product: CATSPLRTAGDTQYF.

The chain recombines TRBV19 with TRBJ1-2; 8 positions match TRBD1. The trim removed 6 bases at V and 4 bases at J, leaving 7 bases unmatched. Germline V gene lookup returns CDR1 LNHDA and CDR2 SQIVND (reference sequence). The CDR3 totals 14 residues. The CDR3 DNA reads as TGTGCCAGTAGGGCCGGGACAGGAACCTATGGCTACACCTTC. Encoded protein: CASRAGTGTYGYTF.

V is TRBV7-8 and J is TRBJ2-5; 11 nucleotides agree with TRBD2. The germline V gene has CDR1 SGHVS and CDR2 FQNEAQ. V dropped 5 bases and J dropped 5; count of bases not matched to a gene: 7. The CDR3 is 15 amino acids. The DNA for the CDR3 is TGTGCCAGCAGCACTACTAGCGGGAGTATGGAGACCCAGTACTTC. Translating gives CASSTTSGSMETQYF.

This sequence joins TRBV5-1 and TRBJ2-5, with 9 bases matching TRBD1. CDR3 length equals 15 residues. Germline V CDR1 and CDR2: SGHRS, YFSETQ. V shed 6 bases and J 4 bases; nucleotides not matched to a gene: 10. The CDR3 sequence is CASNLTGGLGETQYF. CDR3 coding DNA: TGCGCCAGCAACCTCACAGGGGGCCTCGGAGAGACCCAGTACTTC.

This chain joins TRBV6-5 and TRBJ1-2, with D tentatively TRBD1 (6 bases). Trimming stripped 6 bases from V and 5 bases from J, with 13 bases between. There are 13 residues in the CDR3. CDR1 and CDR2 from the germline V gene are MNHEY and SVGAGI. The DNA of the CDR3 is TGTGCCAGCAGAGTGGACAGCCGGTATGGCTACACCTTC. Translation gives CASRVDSRYGYTF.

The genes are TRBV4-1 and TRBJ2-2; 7 nucleotides align to TRBD1. V lost 3 bases to trimming and J lost 6 bases; unmatched junction nucleotides: 7. CDR3 length: 15 residues. The germline V gene encodes CDR1 MGHRA and CDR2 YSYEKL. This CDR3 is CASSQGQGDAGELFF. The CDR3 bases are TGCGCCAGCAGCCAGGGGCAGGGGGACGCCGGGGAGCTGTTTTTT.

The chain recombines TRBV19 with TRBJ1-2, with TRBD1 as a possible D gene (6 bases). The CDR3 extends over 18 amino acids. Germline lookup yields CDR1 LNHDA and CDR2 SQIVND (reference sequence). Trimming cost V 3 bases and J 2 bases, with 22 bases left between them. In DNA form, the CDR3 reads TGTGCCAGTAGTATTCCCCCAAAGGACAGCTACTTAAACTATGGCTACACCTTC. Translated: CASSIPPKDSYLNYGYTF.

As regards this clone: An end of the junction differs from the germline gene, which may be a read error. The chain joins TRBV7-9 to TRBJ1-1; no clear D gene. This CDR3 comprises 11 residues. The V gene's germline CDR1 is SEHNR and CDR2 FQNEAQ (reference sequence). The DNA for the CDR3 is TGTTCCAGTGAGGAGAGGGCTGAAGCTTTCTTT. Encoded protein: CSSEERAEAFF.

The genes are TRBV9 and TRBJ1-1; D perhaps matches TRBD1 (6 bases). V gave up 0 bases and J gave up 1 base, with 10 bases separating them. There are 15 residues in the CDR3. From germline, CDR1 is SGDLS and CDR2 YYNGEE. The CDR3 region is CASSVVLGGNTEAFF. DNA of the CDR3: TGTGCCAGCAGCGTAGTCCTAGGGGGGAACACTGAAGCTTTCTTT.

This chain uses TRBV7-3 with TRBJ1-1; no clear D. Trimming cost V 1 base and J 8 bases, with 14 bases left between them. Germline lookup yields CDR1 SGHTA and CDR2 FQGTGA. The CDR3 is 14 amino acids. The CDR3 DNA follows: TGTGCCAGCAGCTTAAACGGAGTGGCCGGAGAAGCTTTCTTT. This gives the protein CASSLNGVAGEAFF.

The chain couples TRBV19 to TRBJ2-6; 7 bases align to TRBD1. The CDR3 length is 19 residues. Germline V CDR1 and CDR2: LNHDA, SQIVND (reference sequence). Trimming took 4 bases from V and 0 from J; bases not matched to a gene: 12. This chain's CDR3 is CASSKPRDSYYSGANVLTF. As DNA, the CDR3 is TGTGCCAGTAGTAAACCCCGGGACAGTTATTACTCTGGGGCCAACGTCCTGACTTTC.

CDR3 amino acids: CASSELEGGSPLHF. The CDR3 bases are TGTGCCAGCAGTGAACTAGAAGGCGGATCACCCCTCCACTTT. The V and J genes are TRBV6-1 and TRBJ1-6; D uncertain. The V and J ends lost 2 bases and 10 bases respectively, with 12 bases between them. Germline V CDR1 and CDR2: MNHNS, SASEGT. The CDR3 spans 14 residues.